This T cell receptor beta chain is drawn from a study of blood T cells in healthy people across ages. General study points: Changes in expanded clonotypes were possibly confounded, as the CMV status of donors was unknown.

It was with a sample-barcoded 5' primer and a J-beta primer mix that a second PCR of roughly 7 to 12 cycles was run. Each cDNA molecule was tagged by a template-switch adaptor with 12 random nucleotides. TCRdb re-derived calls from the 5' RACE reads in MiXCR, one entry per CDR3 protein. The sample lists hundreds of thousands of distinct CDR3 sequences; around 45% were seen once. Per sample, extraction of total RNA gave at least 5.5 micrograms in every case. This CDR3 comprises 15 residues. On this clonotype: The antigen remains undetermined. Its ends do not fully match the called genes, so a read error is possible.

The clonotype was recovered from a man older than 75 in good health. The rearrangement joins TRBV12-3 or TRBV12-4 to TRBJ2-1; tentative D call: TRBD2 (6 bases). The source material was blood. The CDR3 DNA sequence: TGTGCCAGCAGTTTACCGGGAGTCCCCTACTATGAGCAGTTCTTC. Its protein is CASSLPGVPYYEQFF.